The source of this T cell receptor (beta chain) is a study of blood T cell repertoires in COVID-19. Background on the study: Both acute and convalescent COVID-19 samples were obtained from the United States, Italy and Spain.

Seattle-derived patients entered the study during active infection and were followed longitudinally. The J segment lost 8 bases and the V segment lost 3 bases, leaving 8 bases of the junction unmatched. Per germline, CDR1 SGHDT and CDR2 YYEEEE. This CDR3 has 16 residues. The assay was immunoSEQ multiplex PCR, and TCRdb's table has in-frame clones only and misses some. This sample has 100,000 to 150,000 clones; 85% to 90% occur once, and the top ten carry approximately 4.3%. The V call is TRBV5-6, the J call TRBJ2-3; TRBD2 matches at 14 bases. The TCR originated in a man between 60 and 70 years old with COVID-19, enrolled during active disease. Sequenced sample: peripheral blood. CDR3 in amino acids: CASSYATSGGAGTQYF. CDR3 nucleotides: TGTGCCAGCAGCTATGCGACTAGCGGGGGGGCGGGTACGCAGTATTTT.